The following is a T cell receptor (beta chain) sequence with its context. Its antigen is undetermined. Here immunoSEQ multiplex PCR was the method, and the copy in TCRdb shows in-frame clones only, minus some. Found here are about 17,000 clones, about 80% of them singletons; the top ten hold around 4.2%. The sample originates from a study of T cell repertoires in ileal Crohn's disease. Study in general: Every patient was operated on for stricturing (approximately 60%) or penetrating (39%) complications. From the surgical specimen's inflamed ileum, biopsies were taken as M0. Study outcomes and limitations: Clonality above 26.8% at surgery always came with endoscopic recurrence.

Sample time point: inflamed ileum from the surgical specimen. The source of this sequence is an adult with Crohn's disease. The sequencing input was ileal tissue.

The CDR3 region is CASSYASSYYNEQFF. The DNA of the CDR3 is TGTGCCAGCAGTTACGCTAGCTCATATTACAATGAGCAGTTCTTC. The V call is TRBV6-5, the J call TRBJ2-1, with D possibly being TRBD2 (5 bases). Trimming removed 2 bases at V and 4 bases at J, with 12 bases between. This CDR3 has 15 amino acids. Germline values: CDR1 MNHEY, CDR2 SVGAGI.